Listed below are T cell receptor beta chains from one sample, sequenced in a study of PD-1 blockade in classical Hodgkin lymphoma. The data were produced by immunoSEQ multiplex PCR, yet TCRdb's version contains in-frame clones alone and is incomplete. Seen here are 35,000 to 45,000 clones, roughly 70% observed once, and the top ten hold approximately 2.9%. Material: peripheral blood mononuclear cells (PBMCs), obtained before the second cycle of nivolumab. The source of these receptors is a human donor with classical Hodgkin lymphoma. Each CDR3 is given with its conserved first and last residue. Each record gives: clone size, J gene, V gene, D gene, CDR3 protein, CDR3 DNA. A D gene is named only where the DNA matches it firmly. Clone size, where shown, is once, few, many, or a class for clones that have expanded.

NA TRBJ2-1 TRBV4-3 TRBD1 CASSLRQGSDEQFF TGCGCCAGCAGCCTCAGACAGGGTTCCGATGAGCAGTTCTTC
NA TRBJ1-4 TRBV7-9 NA CASSSTGKRTQLFF TGTGCCAGCAGCTCAACAGGGAAGAGGACACAACTGTTTTTT
few TRBJ2-7 TRBV5-1 TRBD2 CASSFGGGYEQYF TGCGCCAGCAGCTTCGGGGGAGGGTACGAGCAGTACTTC
NA TRBJ2-3 TRBV7-8 NA CASSLGGGAKPQYF TGTGCCAGCAGCTTAGGCGGCGGTGCTAAACCGCAGTATTTT
NA TRBJ2-4 TRBV12-5 NA CASGLDPRMGGIQYF TGTGCTAGTGGTTTGGACCCGCGAATGGGGGGCATTCAGTACTTC
NA TRBJ1-3 TRBV6-6 NA CASSYGGTVGNTIYF TGTGCCAGCAGTTACGGGGGGACGGTCGGAAACACCATATATTTT
NA TRBJ1-2 TRBV10-3 TRBD1 CAISGRDRGLPGYTF TGTGCCATCAGTGGCCGGGACAGGGGGCTACCTGGCTACACCTTC
few TRBJ1-2 TRBV7-9 TRBD1 CASSFRGNGYTF TGTGCCAGCAGCTTCAGGGGGAATGGCTACACCTTC
NA TRBJ1-3 TRBV5-6 NA CASSLEGLVTGNTIYF TGTGCCAGCAGCTTGGAAGGGTTAGTTACTGGAAACACCATATATTTT
NA TRBJ2-5 TRBV15 TRBD2 CATSSTLGLAGEVETQYF TGTGCCACCAGCAGCACTCTTGGACTAGCGGGAGAGGTCGAGACCCAGTACTTC
many TRBJ1-2 TRBV28 NA CASRPDFGYTF TGTGCCAGCAGGCCTGACTTTGGCTACACCTTC
NA TRBJ2-7 TRBV6-6 NA CASKGGHQGEQYF TGTGCCAGCAAGGGGGGGCATCAGGGCGAGCAGTACTTC
few TRBJ2-5 TRBV27 TRBD2 CASSLSLAGARETQYF TGTGCCAGCAGTTTATCTCTAGCGGGAGCGCGAGAGACCCAGTACTTC
many TRBJ2-1 TRBV21-1 NA CASSGRLAGHTIEQFF TGTGCCAGCAGCGGGCGCCTAGCGGGGCATACAATCGAGCAGTTCTTC
few TRBJ2-7 TRBV29-1 TRBD1 CSVEGDSYEQYF TGCAGCGTTGAAGGGGACAGCTACGAGCAGTACTTC
NA TRBJ2-5 TRBV27 NA CASRGLSPELGETQYF TGTGCCAGCAGAGGACTATCTCCGGAGCTAGGGGAGACCCAGTACTTC
NA TRBJ1-2 TRBV30 NA CAWSVRVGVYGYTF TGTGCCTGGAGTGTACGGGTAGGGGTCTATGGCTACACCTTC
NA TRBJ2-7 TRBV7-2 TRBD2 CASSFGGAYEQYF TGTGCCAGCAGCTTCGGGGGGGCCTACGAGCAGTACTTC
NA TRBJ1-5 TRBV19 NA CASRLSGVDPNQPQHF TGTGCCAGTCGGTTGTCAGGGGTAGATCCGAATCAGCCCCAGCATTTT
NA TRBJ1-1 TRBV6-6 NA CASSNLGGTEAFF TGTGCCAGCAGTAATCTGGGAGGTACTGAAGCTTTCTTT
NA TRBJ2-1 TRBV9 TRBD2 CASSPRTSEEQFF TGTGCCAGCAGCCCCCGGACTAGCGAGGAGCAGTTCTTC
NA TRBJ2-7 TRBV7-2 NA CASSLDLGDEQYF TGTGCCAGCAGCTTAGATTTAGGGGACGAGCAGTACTTC
few TRBJ2-5 TRBV10-3 TRBD1 CAISESDRGGWETQYF TGTGCCATCAGTGAGAGCGACAGGGGAGGTTGGGAGACCCAGTACTTC
few TRBJ1-5 TRBV27 NA CASSRNTGLNQPQHF TGTGCCAGCAGTCGAAACACAGGGCTAAATCAGCCCCAGCATTTT
NA TRBJ2-2 TRBV5-1 NA CASSLPPGGGELFF TGCGCCAGCAGCCTCCCGCCTGGGGGCGGGGAGCTGTTTTTT
NA TRBJ2-5 TRBV7-6 NA CASSSRRTQETQYF TGTGCCAGCAGCTCGAGACGCACTCAAGAGACCCAGTACTTC